Listed below are T cell receptor beta chains from one sample, sequenced in a study of blood T cell repertoires in COVID-19. The repertoire was sequenced with immunoSEQ multiplex PCR; TCRdb's copy has only in-frame clones and lacks some. The sample has roughly 160,000 clones, 84% seen once. Sequenced input: peripheral blood. Receptors were obtained from a woman aged 80 or over with COVID-19, enrolled during active disease. CDR3s include the opening cysteine and the closing phenylalanine or tryptophan. D genes are given only for firm matches. Expanded clones get a size class; other rows say once, few or many, or leave the size out.

-	TRBV5-6	TRBD1	TRBJ2-3	CASSQRQGNWITDTQYF	TGTGCCAGCAGCCAAAGACAGGGGAATTGGATCACAGATACGCAGTATTTT
-	TRBV7-8	TRBD1	TRBJ1-4	CASSIRDSFNEKLFF	TGTGCCAGCAGCATCAGGGACAGCTTTAATGAAAAACTGTTTTTT
-	TRBV9	-	TRBJ2-7	CASSTGRGSSYEQYF	TGTGCCAGCAGCACCGGTAGGGGAAGCTCCTACGAGCAGTACTTC
-	TRBV5-6	-	TRBJ2-2	CASSLQGSLNTGELFF	TGTGCCAGCAGCTTACAGGGCTCCCTGAACACCGGGGAGCTGTTTTTT
few	TRBV2	-	TRBJ2-1	CASRSGVGEQFF	TGTGCCAGCAGGTCAGGGGTAGGTGAGCAGTTCTTC
-	TRBV9	-	TRBJ1-2	CASSVTGNYGYTF	TGTGCCAGCAGCGTCACAGGGAACTATGGCTACACCTTC
once	TRBV27	-	TRBJ1-2	CASSFTRVSYGYTF	TGTGCCAGCAGTTTTACCAGGGTATCCTATGGCTACACCTTC
-	TRBV19	-	TRBJ2-2	CASSKNNQGTGELFF	TGTGCCAGTAGTAAGAATAACCAGGGAACCGGGGAGCTGTTTTTT
-	TRBV2	TRBD2	TRBJ2-7	CASSVGTSAAGKYF	TGTGCCAGCAGCGTCGGGACTAGCGCGGCCGGGAAGTACTTC
-	TRBV9	-	TRBJ2-6	CASSGQGIGANVLTF	TGTGCCAGCAGCGGGCAGGGGATTGGGGCCAACGTCCTGACTTTC
-	TRBV5-4	-	TRBJ2-7	CASSSSGVEQYF	TGTGCCAGCAGCTCCTCAGGGGTCGAGCAGTACTTC
-	TRBV19	TRBD1	TRBJ2-1	CASSRYRDRVSNEQFF	TGTGCCAGTAGTCGTTACCGGGACAGGGTATCCAATGAGCAGTTCTTC
once	TRBV5-1	TRBD1	TRBJ1-4	CASSQKDRATEKLFF	TGCGCCAGCAGCCAAAAGGACAGGGCAACTGAAAAACTGTTTTTT
-	TRBV4-2	TRBD2	TRBJ2-7	CASSQDFGTTYEQYF	TGTGCCAGCAGCCAAGATTTCGGGACTACCTACGAGCAGTACTTC
-	TRBV6-5	TRBD1	TRBJ1-2	CASSYSGGSNYGYTF	TGTGCCAGCAGTTACTCAGGGGGCAGCAACTATGGCTACACCTTC
-	TRBV28	TRBD2	TRBJ2-7	CAIGSGRARSYEQYF	TGTGCCATCGGAAGCGGGAGGGCCAGGTCCTACGAGCAGTACTTC
-	TRBV7-3	-	TRBJ2-3	CASSTVRGWDTTDTQYF	TGTGCCAGCAGCACAGTGCGAGGGTGGGACACCACAGATACGCAGTATTTT
-	TRBV27	TRBD2	TRBJ2-1	CASSRRGAGGGYNEQFF	TGTGCCAGCAGTCGGAGGGGTGCGGGGGGCGGCTACAATGAGCAGTTCTTC
-	TRBV20-1	-	TRBJ1-1	CSANGAQKAFF	TGCAGTGCTAATGGGGCCCAGAAAGCTTTCTTT
-	TRBV2	TRBD1	TRBJ2-1	CASSGQGVNEQFF	TGTGCCAGCAGTGGACAGGGAGTGAATGAGCAGTTCTTC
-	TRBV27	TRBD2	TRBJ2-3	CASSREGLSTDTQYF	TGTGCCAGCAGTCGGGAGGGCCTAAGCACAGATACGCAGTATTTT
-	TRBV28	-	TRBJ1-1	CASSLLVNTEAFF	TGTGCCAGCAGTTTACTCGTGAACACTGAAGCTTTCTTT
-	TRBV10-3	-	TRBJ2-3	CAISPGVGPDTQYF	TGTGCCATCAGCCCGGGAGTAGGCCCAGATACGCAGTATTTT
once	TRBV18	TRBD2	TRBJ2-2	CASSRLAGAAGTGELFF	TGTGCCAGCTCACGTCTAGCGGGAGCAGCGGGGACCGGGGAGCTGTTTTTT
-	TRBV15	-	TRBJ2-3	CATSRDPGSTDTQYF	TGTGCCACCAGCAGAGATCCGGGGAGCACAGATACGCAGTATTTT
-	TRBV6-5	-	TRBJ1-5	CASRGGISQPQHF	TGTGCCAGCAGGGGAGGGATTAGTCAGCCCCAGCATTTT
-	TRBV5-1	TRBD1	TRBJ1-1	CASSSARTGRNTEAFF	TGCGCCAGCAGCTCCGCACGGACAGGGCGGAACACTGAAGCTTTCTTT
-	TRBV29-1	TRBD1	TRBJ2-7	CSVEGQGHEQYF	TGCAGCGTTGAGGGACAGGGTCACGAGCAGTACTTC
-	TRBV5-5	-	TRBJ1-6	CASSLGGKGSPLHF	TGTGCCAGCAGCCTCGGCGGGAAAGGGTCACCCCTCCACTTT
-	TRBV3-1/TRBV3-2	TRBD1	TRBJ2-7	CASSQTGWGEQYF	TGTGCCAGCAGCCAGACAGGGTGGGGCGAGCAGTACTTC
few	TRBV4-1	TRBD2	TRBJ2-1	CASSQEAGTSGVYNEQFF	TGCGCCAGCAGCCAAGAGGCCGGGACTAGCGGGGTGTACAATGAGCAGTTCTTC
-	TRBV28	TRBD2	TRBJ2-7	CASRWGTSGTEQYF	TGTGCCAGCAGGTGGGGGACTAGCGGGACCGAGCAGTACTTC
-	TRBV10-3	TRBD1	TRBJ1-2	CAISTGVYGYTF	TGTGCCATCAGCACAGGGGTCTATGGCTACACCTTC
once	TRBV19	TRBD1	TRBJ1-4	CASTEPGQGRKLFF	TGTGCCAGTACCGAGCCGGGACAGGGAAGAAAACTGTTTTTT
-	TRBV2	-	TRBJ2-2	CASSSDRTGELFF	TGTGCCAGCAGTTCCGACAGGACCGGGGAGCTGTTTTTT
once	TRBV6-5	-	TRBJ2-3	CASRFGEGTDTQYF	TGTGCCAGCAGGTTCGGGGAAGGCACAGATACGCAGTATTTT
-	TRBV29-1	-	TRBJ1-2	CSVEDSYYGYTF	TGCAGCGTTGAGGACAGTTATTATGGCTACACCTTC
few	TRBV2	-	TRBJ1-6	CAWAGAPNSPLHF	TGTGCCTGGGCGGGGGCCCCGAATTCACCCCTCCACTTT
-	TRBV20-1	TRBD2	TRBJ2-3	CSALGLAAQYF	TGCAGTGCCCTTGGACTAGCCGCGCAGTATTTT
-	TRBV9	-	TRBJ2-6	CASTIAGKGVLTF	TGTGCCAGCACGATTGCAGGGAAAGGCGTCCTGACTTTC
few	TRBV10-1	-	TRBJ2-7	CASLFRTGHPYEQYF	TGCGCCAGCCTCTTCCGAACGGGACACCCCTACGAGCAGTACTTC
-	TRBV29-1	-	TRBJ1-1	CSVEEPSARAFF	TGCAGCGTTGAAGAGCCGTCCGCGAGGGCTTTCTTT
-	TRBV28	TRBD2	TRBJ2-7	CASSLGGGPNYEQYF	TGTGCCAGCAGTTTAGGGGGAGGGCCTAACTACGAGCAGTACTTC
-	TRBV5-1	TRBD1	TRBJ1-1	CASSRDGTANTEAFF	TGCGCCAGCAGTAGAGACGGGACAGCTAACACTGAAGCTTTCTTT
-	TRBV2	-	TRBJ1-5	CASSGSSSNQPQHF	TGTGCCAGCAGTGGAAGTAGTAGCAATCAGCCCCAGCATTTT